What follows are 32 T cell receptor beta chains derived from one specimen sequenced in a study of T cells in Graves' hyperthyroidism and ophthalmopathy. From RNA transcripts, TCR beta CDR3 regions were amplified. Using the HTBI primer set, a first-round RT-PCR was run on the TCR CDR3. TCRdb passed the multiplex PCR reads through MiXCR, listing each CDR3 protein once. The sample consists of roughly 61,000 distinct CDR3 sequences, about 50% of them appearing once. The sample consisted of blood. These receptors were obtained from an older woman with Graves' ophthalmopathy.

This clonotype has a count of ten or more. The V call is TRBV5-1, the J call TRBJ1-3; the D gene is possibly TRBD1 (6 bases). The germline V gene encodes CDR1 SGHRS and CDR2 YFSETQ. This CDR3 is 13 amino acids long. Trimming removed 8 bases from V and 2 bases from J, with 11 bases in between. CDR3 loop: CASRQAAGNTIYF. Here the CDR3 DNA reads TGCGCCAGTCGACAGGCTGCTGGAAACACCATATATTTT.

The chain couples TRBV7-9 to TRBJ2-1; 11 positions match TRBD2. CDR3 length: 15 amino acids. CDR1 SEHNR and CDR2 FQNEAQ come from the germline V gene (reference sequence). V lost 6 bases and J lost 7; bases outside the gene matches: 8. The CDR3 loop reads CASSSGTSGRNEQFF. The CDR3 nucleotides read TGTGCCAGCAGTTCAGGGACTAGCGGTCGAAATGAGCAGTTCTTC.

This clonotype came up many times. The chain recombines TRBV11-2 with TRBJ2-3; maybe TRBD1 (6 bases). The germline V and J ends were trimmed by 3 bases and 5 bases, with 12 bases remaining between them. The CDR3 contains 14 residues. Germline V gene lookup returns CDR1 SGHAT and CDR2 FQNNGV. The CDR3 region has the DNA TGTGCCAGCAGCTTCACCTCAGGGGAAGATACGCAGTATTTT. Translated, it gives CASSFTSGEDTQYF. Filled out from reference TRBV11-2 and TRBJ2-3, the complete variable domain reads EAGVAQSPRYKIIEKRQSVAFWCNPISGHATLYWYQQILGQGPKLLIQFQNNGVVDDSQLPKDRFSAERLKGVDSTLKIQPAKLEDSAVYLCASSFTSGEDTQYFGPGTRLTVL.

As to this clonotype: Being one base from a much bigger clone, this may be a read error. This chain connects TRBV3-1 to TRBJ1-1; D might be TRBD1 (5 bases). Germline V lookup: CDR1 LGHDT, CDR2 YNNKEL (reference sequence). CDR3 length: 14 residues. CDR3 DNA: TGTGCCAGCAGTCCCCAGGGAATGAACTCTGAAGCTTTCTTT. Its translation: CASSPQGMNSEAFF. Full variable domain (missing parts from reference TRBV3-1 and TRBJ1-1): DTAVSQTPKYLVTQMGNDKSIKCEQNLGHDTMYWYKQDSKKFLKIMFSYNNKELIINETVPNRFSPKSPDKAHLNLHINSLELGDSAVYFCASSPQGMNSEAFFGQGTRLTVV.

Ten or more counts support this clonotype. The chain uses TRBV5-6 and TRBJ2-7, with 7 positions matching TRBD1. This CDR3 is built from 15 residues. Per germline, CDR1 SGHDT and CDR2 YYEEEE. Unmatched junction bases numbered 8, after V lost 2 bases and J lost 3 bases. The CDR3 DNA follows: TGTGCCAGCAGCTTCACAGGGGCTCCCTACTACGAGCAGTACTTC. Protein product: CASSFTGAPYYEQYF. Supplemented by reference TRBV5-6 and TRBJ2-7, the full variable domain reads DAGVTQSPTHLIKTRGQQVTLRCSPKSGHDTVSWYQQALGQGPQFIFQYYEEEERQRGNFPDRFSGHQFPNYSSELNVNALLLGDSALYLCASSFTGAPYYEQYFGPGTRLTVT.

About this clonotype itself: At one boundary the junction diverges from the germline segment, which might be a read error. CDR3: CGAGGRQGETEAFF. The CDR3 coding sequence is TGCGGTGCGGGGGGCAGACAGGGAGAGACTGAAGCTTTCTTT. The chain has TRBV20-1 and TRBJ1-1, with 7 nucleotides matching TRBD1. CDR1 and CDR2 from the germline V gene are DFQATT and SNEGSKA (reference sequence). The CDR3 is 14 amino acids.

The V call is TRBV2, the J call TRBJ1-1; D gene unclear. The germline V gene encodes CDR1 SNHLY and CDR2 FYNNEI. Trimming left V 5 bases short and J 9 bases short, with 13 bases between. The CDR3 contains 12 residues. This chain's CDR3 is CASSRAGLKAFF. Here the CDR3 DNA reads TGTGCCAGCAGTAGGGCTGGGTTGAAAGCTTTCTTT.

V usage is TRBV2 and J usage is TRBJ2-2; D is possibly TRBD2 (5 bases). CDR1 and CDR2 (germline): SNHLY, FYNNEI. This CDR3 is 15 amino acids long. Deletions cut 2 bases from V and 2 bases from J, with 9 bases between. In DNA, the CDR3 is TGTGCCAGCAGTGAAACTAGTGCTAACACCGGGGAGCTGTTTTTT. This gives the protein CASSETSANTGELFF.

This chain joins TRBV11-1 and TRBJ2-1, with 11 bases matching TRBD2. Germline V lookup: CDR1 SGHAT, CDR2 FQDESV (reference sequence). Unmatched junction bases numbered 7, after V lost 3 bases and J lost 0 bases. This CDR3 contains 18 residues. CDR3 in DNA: TGTGCCAGCAGCTTTCCCCTAGCGGGAGGCCGCTCCTACAATGAGCAGTTCTTC. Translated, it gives CASSFPLAGGRSYNEQFF.

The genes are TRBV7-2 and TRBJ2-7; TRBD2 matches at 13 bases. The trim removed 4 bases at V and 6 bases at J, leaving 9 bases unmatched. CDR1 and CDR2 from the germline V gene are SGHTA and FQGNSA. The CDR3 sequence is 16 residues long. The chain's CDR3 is CASSYTSGLAGREQYF. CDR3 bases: TGTGCCAGCAGCTACACTTCGGGACTAGCGGGACGCGAGCAGTACTTC.

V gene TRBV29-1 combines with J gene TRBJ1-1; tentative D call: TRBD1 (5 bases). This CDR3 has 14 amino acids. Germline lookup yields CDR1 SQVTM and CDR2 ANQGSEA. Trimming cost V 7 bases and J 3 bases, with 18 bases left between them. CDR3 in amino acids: CSGGPWGVDTEAFF. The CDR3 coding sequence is TGCAGCGGGGGACCTTGGGGCGTGGACACTGAAGCTTTCTTT.

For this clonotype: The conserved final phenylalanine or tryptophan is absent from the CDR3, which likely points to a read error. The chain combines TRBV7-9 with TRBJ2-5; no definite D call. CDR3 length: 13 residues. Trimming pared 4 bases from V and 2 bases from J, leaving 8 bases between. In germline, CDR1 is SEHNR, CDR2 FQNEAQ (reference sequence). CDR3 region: CASSSYTQETQYL. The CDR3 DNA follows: TGTGCCAGCAGCTCCTATACACAAGAGACCCAGTACCTC.

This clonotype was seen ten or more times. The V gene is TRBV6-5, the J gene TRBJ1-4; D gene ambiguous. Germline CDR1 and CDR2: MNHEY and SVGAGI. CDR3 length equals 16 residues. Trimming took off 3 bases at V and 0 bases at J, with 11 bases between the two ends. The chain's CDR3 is CASSYGPPPTNEKLFF. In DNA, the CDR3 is TGTGCCAGCAGTTATGGCCCTCCCCCAACTAATGAAAAACTGTTTTTT.

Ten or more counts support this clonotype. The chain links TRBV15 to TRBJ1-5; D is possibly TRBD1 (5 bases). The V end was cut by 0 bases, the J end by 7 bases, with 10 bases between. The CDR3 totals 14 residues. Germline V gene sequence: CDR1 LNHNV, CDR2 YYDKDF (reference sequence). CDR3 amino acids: CATSRDTGGQPQHF. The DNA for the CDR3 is TGTGCCACCAGCAGAGATACAGGCGGACAGCCCCAGCATTTT.

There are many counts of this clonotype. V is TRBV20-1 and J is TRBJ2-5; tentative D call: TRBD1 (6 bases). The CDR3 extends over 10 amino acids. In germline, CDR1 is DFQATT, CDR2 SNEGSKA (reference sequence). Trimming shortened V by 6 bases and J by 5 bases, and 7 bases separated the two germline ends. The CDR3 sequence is CSAGQETQYF. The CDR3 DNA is TGCAGTGCCGGACAGGAGACCCAGTACTTC.

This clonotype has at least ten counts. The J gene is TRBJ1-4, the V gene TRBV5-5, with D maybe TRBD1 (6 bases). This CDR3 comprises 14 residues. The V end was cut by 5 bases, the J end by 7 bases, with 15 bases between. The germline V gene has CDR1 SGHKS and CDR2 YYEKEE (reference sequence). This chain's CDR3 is CASRSDRWIEKLFF. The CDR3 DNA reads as TGTGCCAGCAGGTCCGACAGGTGGATTGAAAAACTGTTTTTT.

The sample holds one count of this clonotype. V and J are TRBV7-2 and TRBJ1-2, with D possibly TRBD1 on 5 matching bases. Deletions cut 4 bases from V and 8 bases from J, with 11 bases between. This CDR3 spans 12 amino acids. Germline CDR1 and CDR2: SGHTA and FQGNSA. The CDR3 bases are TGTGCCAGCAGCTCACCAGGGTGGGGCTACACCTTC. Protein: CASSSPGWGYTF. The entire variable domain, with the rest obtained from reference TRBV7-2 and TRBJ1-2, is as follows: GAGVSQSPSNKVTEKGKDVELRCDPISGHTALYWYRQSLGQGLEFLIYFQGNSAPDKSGLPSDRFSAERTGGSVSTLTIQRTQQEDSAVYLCASSSPGWGYTFGSGTRLTVV.

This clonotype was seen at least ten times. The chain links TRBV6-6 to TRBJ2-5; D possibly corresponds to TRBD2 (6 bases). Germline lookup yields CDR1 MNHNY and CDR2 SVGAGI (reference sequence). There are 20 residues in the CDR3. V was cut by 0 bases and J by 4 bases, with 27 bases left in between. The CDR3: CASSYSNRQNLRGFLETQYF. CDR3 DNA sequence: TGTGCCAGCAGTTACTCGAACCGACAGAATCTTCGGGGGTTTCTAGAGACCCAGTACTTC.

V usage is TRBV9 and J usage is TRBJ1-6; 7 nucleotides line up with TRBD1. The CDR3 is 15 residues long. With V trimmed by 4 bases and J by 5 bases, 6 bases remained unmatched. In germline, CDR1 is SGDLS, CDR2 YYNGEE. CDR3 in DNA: TGTGCCAGCAGCCGTAGACAGGGCGATAATTCACCCCTCCACTTT. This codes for CASSRRQGDNSPLHF.

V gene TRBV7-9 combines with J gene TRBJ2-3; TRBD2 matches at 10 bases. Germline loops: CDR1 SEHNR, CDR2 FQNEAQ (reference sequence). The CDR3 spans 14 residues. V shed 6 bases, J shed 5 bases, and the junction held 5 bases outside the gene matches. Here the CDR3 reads CASSSRTSGDTQYF. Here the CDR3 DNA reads TGTGCCAGCAGTTCAAGGACTAGCGGAGATACGCAGTATTTT.

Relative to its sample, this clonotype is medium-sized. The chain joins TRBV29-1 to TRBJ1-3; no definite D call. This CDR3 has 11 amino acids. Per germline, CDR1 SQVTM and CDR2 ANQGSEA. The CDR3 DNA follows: TGCACCGCAAACTTAGGAAACACCATATATTTT. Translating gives CTANLGNTIYF.

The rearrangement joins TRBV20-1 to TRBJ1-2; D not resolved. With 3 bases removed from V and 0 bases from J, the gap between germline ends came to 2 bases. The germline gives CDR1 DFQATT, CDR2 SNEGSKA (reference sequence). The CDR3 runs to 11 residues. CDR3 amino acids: CSASANYGYTF. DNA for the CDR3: TGCAGTGCTAGTGCTAACTATGGCTACACCTTC.

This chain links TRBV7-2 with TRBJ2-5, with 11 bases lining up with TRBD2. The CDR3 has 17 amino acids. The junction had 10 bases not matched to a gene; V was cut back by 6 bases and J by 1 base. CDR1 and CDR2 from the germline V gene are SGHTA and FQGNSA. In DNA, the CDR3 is TGTGCCAGCAGTGAAGGGGTGCTAGCGGGAGGCCAAGAGACCCAGTACTTC. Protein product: CASSEGVLAGGQETQYF.

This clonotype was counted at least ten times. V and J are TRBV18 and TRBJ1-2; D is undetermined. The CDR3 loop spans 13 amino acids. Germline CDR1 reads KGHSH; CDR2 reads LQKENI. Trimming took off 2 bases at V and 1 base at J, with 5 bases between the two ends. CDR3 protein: CASSPRNNYGYTF. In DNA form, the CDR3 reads TGTGCCAGCTCACCAAGGAATAACTATGGCTACACCTTC.

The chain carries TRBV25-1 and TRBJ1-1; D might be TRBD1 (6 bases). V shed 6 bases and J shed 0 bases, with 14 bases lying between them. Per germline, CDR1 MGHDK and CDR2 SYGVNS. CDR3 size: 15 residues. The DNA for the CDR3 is TGTGCCAGCAGAAACAGGGATATGGTGAACACTGAAGCTTTCTTT. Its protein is CASRNRDMVNTEAFF.

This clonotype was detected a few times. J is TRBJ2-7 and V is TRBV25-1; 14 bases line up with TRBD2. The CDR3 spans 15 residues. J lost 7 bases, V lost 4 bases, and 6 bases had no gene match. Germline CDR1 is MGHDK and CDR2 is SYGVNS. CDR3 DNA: TGTGCCAGCAGTGTGACTAGCGGGAGGGCCTGGGAGCAGTACTTC. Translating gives CASSVTSGRAWEQYF.

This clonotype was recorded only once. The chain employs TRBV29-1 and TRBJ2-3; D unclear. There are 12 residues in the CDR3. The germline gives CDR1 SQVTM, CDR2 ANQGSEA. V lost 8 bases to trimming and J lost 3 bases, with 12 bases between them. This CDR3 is CSLGSGTDTQYF. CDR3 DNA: TGCAGCTTAGGATCCGGGACAGATACGCAGTATTTT.

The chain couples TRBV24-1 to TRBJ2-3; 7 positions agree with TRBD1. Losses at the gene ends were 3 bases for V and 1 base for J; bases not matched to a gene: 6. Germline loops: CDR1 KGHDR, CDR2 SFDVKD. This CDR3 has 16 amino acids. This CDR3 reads CATSDPHRGRTDTQYF. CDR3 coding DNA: TGTGCCACCAGTGATCCCCACAGGGGACGCACAGATACGCAGTATTTT.

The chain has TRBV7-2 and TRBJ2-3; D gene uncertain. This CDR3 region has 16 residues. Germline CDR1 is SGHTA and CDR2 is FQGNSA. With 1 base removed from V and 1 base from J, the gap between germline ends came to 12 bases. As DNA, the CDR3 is TGTGCCAGCAGCTTAGTTCCCCGCGGTGGCACAGATACGCAGTATTTT. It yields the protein CASSLVPRGGTDTQYF.

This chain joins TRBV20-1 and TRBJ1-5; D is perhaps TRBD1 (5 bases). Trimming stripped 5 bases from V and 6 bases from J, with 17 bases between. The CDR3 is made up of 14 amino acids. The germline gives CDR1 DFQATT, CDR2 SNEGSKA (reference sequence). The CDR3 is CSALGTSGSQPQHF. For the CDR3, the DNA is TGCAGTGCTCTCGGGACTAGCGGGAGTCAGCCCCAGCATTTT.

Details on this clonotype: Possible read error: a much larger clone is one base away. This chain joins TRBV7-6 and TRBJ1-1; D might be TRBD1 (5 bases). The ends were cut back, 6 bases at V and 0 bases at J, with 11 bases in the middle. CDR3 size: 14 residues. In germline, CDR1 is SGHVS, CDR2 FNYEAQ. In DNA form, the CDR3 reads TGTGCCAGCAGGCGGGGCCGGATGAACACTGAAGCTTTCTTT. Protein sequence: CASRRGRMNTEAFF.

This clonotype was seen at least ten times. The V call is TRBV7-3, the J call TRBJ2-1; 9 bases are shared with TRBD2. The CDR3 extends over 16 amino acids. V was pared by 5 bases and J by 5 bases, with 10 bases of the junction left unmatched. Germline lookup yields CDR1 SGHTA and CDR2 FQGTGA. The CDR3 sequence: CASSPPSAGGNNEQFF. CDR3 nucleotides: TGTGCCAGCAGCCCACCTTCTGCGGGGGGGAACAATGAGCAGTTCTTC.